The sample holds many counts of the clone carrying this T cell receptor beta chain. Germline V lookup: CDR1 MNHEY, CDR2 SMNVEV (reference sequence). Trimming cost V 1 base and J 4 bases; bases outside gene matches: 3. This CDR3 spans 14 amino acids. Via MiXCR, TCRdb re-called the 5' RACE reads, giving one row per CDR3 protein. The sample includes tens of thousands of distinct CDR3 sequences, under 25% seen only once; the top ten take more than 1.4%. These data originate in a study of HIV-infected patients and healthy controls. The J gene is TRBJ1-2, the V gene TRBV27, with TRBD1 matching over 7 bases. The origin of this receptor is a human donor in good health. The material sequenced was CD4+ T cells from blood. The CDR3 reads CASSLWAGGYGYTF. The CDR3 bases are TGTGCCAGCAGTTTATGGGCAGGGGGCTATGGCTACACCTTC.